Listed here are 11 T cell receptor beta chains from one sample, sequenced in a study of T cell repertoires in aging, cancer and after chemotherapy. TRB rearrangements spanning V, D and J were amplified using mixed TRB-A/B primers. MiXCR, run by TCRdb on the multiplex PCR reads, gives a single entry per CDR3 protein. The sample has about 3,100 distinct CDR3 sequences, about 35% seen once. Peripheral blood genomic DNA, not sorted cells or RNA, was the template. The specimen sequenced was blood. The receptors here all came from a human donor in good health.

This clonotype is judged large. In DNA form, the CDR3 reads TGTGCCAGCATTGCGACTGGGAACAATGAGCAGTTCTTC. Translated, it gives CASIATGNNEQFF. This chain connects TRBV12-3 or TRBV12-4 to TRBJ2-1; no reliable D call. CDR3 length: 13 amino acids. The V gene lost 7 bases and the J gene lost 5 bases, with 12 bases spanning the gap.

This clonotype appeared a few times. This sequence joins TRBV20-1 and TRBJ2-2; D is unclear. Germline CDR1 reads DFQATT; CDR2 reads SNEGSKA (reference sequence). Trimming removed 1 base from V and 8 bases from J, with 11 bases in between. CDR3 size: 13 residues. This CDR3 reads CSARGRVVGELFF. The CDR3 region has the DNA TGCAGTGCTAGAGGGCGTGTGGTAGGGGAGCTGTTTTTT.

The sample holds a few counts of this clonotype. J is TRBJ1-2 and V is TRBV6-5, with unresolved D. This CDR3 is built from 13 residues. V shed 2 bases and J shed 8 bases, with 12 bases lying between them. Germline CDR1 is MNHEY and CDR2 is SVGAGI. The CDR3, as DNA: TGTGCCAGCAGTTACGGTGAAGAGGACGGCTACACCTTC. Translation gives CASSYGEEDGYTF.

The CDR3 nucleotides read TGTGCCAGCAGTGTCGCTTCCGGGGCCCCCTACAATGAGCAGTTCTTC. Its protein is CASSVASGAPYNEQFF. The chain employs TRBV6-6 and TRBJ2-1; D is perhaps TRBD1 or TRBD2 (5 bases each). CDR1 and CDR2 from the germline V gene are MNHNY and SVGAGI (reference sequence). The CDR3 is 16 residues long. The V and J ends lost 5 bases and 2 bases respectively, with 16 bases between them.

The chain carries TRBV7-9 and TRBJ2-1; TRBD2 might be the D (6 bases). Germline V lookup: CDR1 SEHNR, CDR2 FQNEAQ (reference sequence). Trimming removed 5 bases at V and 5 bases at J, with 10 bases between. The CDR3 is made up of 13 amino acids. This CDR3 is CASSAWGDNEQFF. CDR3 nucleotide sequence: TGTGCCAGCAGCGCATGGGGGGACAATGAGCAGTTCTTC.

This clonotype has more than one count but fewer than ten. This chain connects TRBV5-6 to TRBJ2-1, with D perhaps matching TRBD2 (7 bases). Per the germline V gene, CDR1 is SGHDT and CDR2 is YYEEEE. The CDR3 is 15 amino acids. Trimming shortened V by 6 bases and J by 5 bases, and 18 bases separated the two germline ends. CDR3 region: CASTPRGRGNNEQFF. As DNA, the CDR3 is TGTGCCAGCACTCCTAGGGGGAGGGGGAACAATGAGCAGTTCTTC.

This clonotype is medium-sized by share. This chain connects TRBV11-1 to TRBJ2-7, with TRBD1 matching over 8 bases. The J segment lost 2 bases and the V segment lost 7 bases, leaving 10 bases of the junction unmatched. From germline, CDR1 is SGHAT and CDR2 FQDESV (reference sequence). This CDR3 is built from 15 residues. The CDR3 DNA is TGTGCCAGCACCCCTAAGGCAGGGGGCGCCTACGAGCAGTACTTC. Translated: CASTPKAGGAYEQYF.

Relative to its sample, this clonotype is medium-sized. For the CDR3, the DNA is TGTGCCAGCAGTTACTCACCGCAGGGAGGTTACGAGCAGTACTTC. Protein sequence: CASSYSPQGGYEQYF. The chain recombines TRBV6-5 with TRBJ2-7; a possible D gene is TRBD2 (6 bases). The V gene lost 0 bases and the J gene lost 4 bases, with 13 bases spanning the gap. This CDR3 is 15 amino acids long. Germline V gene sequence: CDR1 MNHEY, CDR2 SVGAGI.

In this sample, this clonotype is medium-sized. The chain recombines TRBV5-6 with TRBJ2-1; the match to TRBD2 covers 14 bases. This CDR3 contains 16 residues. Germline V gene lookup returns CDR1 SGHDT and CDR2 YYEEEE. The junction had 5 bases not matched to a gene; V was cut back by 3 bases and J by 6 bases. The DNA for the CDR3 is TGTGCCAGCAGCTCAGGACTAGCGGGGGGCAGCAATGAGCAGTTCTTC. This codes for CASSSGLAGGSNEQFF.

The CDR3 region has the DNA TGTGCAGCAGTTGACCTCCTGCAGCAGGGGAGGGAGCAGTACTTC. Encoded protein: CAAVDLLQQGREQYF. V gene TRBV6-6 combines with J gene TRBJ2-7; D assignment may be TRBD1 or TRBD2 (6 bases each). The CDR3 has 15 amino acids. CDR1 is MNHNY, CDR2 SVGAGI, per germline (reference sequence).

V gene TRBV7-6 combines with J gene TRBJ1-2; D is unclear. The V and J ends lost 2 bases and 8 bases respectively, with 21 bases between them. CDR1 is SGHVS and CDR2 is FNYEAQ in the germline V gene. This CDR3 spans 16 amino acids. The CDR3 region is CASSLRQKTFGEGYTF. CDR3 coding DNA: TGTGCCAGCAGCTTAAGGCAGAAAACCTTCGGGGAGGGCTACACCTTC. The variable domain in full, with the rest retrieved from reference TRBV7-6 and TRBJ1-2, is GAGVSQSPRYKVTKRGQDVALRCDPISGHVSLYWYRQALGQGPEFLTYFNYEAQQDKSGLPNDRFSAERPEGSISTLTIQRTEQRDSAMYRCASSLRQKTFGEGYTFGSGTRLTVV.